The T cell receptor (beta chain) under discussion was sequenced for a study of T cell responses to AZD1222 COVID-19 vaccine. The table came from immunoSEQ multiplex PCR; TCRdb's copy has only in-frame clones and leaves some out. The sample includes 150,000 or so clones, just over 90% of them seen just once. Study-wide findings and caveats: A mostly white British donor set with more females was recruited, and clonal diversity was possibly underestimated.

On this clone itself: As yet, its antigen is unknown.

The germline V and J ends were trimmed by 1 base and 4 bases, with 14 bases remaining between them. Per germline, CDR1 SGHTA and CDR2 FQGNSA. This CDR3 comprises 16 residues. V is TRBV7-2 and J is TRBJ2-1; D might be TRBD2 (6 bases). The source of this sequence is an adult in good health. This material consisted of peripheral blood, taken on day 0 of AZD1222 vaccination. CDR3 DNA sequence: TGTGCCAGCAGCTTAGTGGAGGGACCGTCGTACAATGAGCAGTTCTTC. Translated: CASSLVEGPSYNEQFF.